These 32 T cell receptor beta chains share one sample of origin, sequenced in a study of blood T cell repertoires in COVID-19 (dated by TCRdb to between 2020 and 2021). The library was produced with the immunoSEQ multiplex PCR assay. TCRdb holds this immuneACCESS table with in-frame rearrangements only. Some clones are missing; in checked studies, unresolved V genes explain under half, and the rest has no known cause. The sample table lists roughly 300,000 clones, around 82% of them with a count of one. Around 10% of the sample is held by the ten biggest clonotypes. Material for sequencing was peripheral blood. The receptors stem from a woman aged 45-59 years who had recovered from COVID-19.

The chain recombines TRBV19 with TRBJ2-1, with TRBD2 identical over 9 bases. Losses at the gene ends were 5 bases for V and 3 bases for J; bases not matched to a gene: 11. The CDR3 extends over 17 amino acids. Germline CDR1 reads LNHDA; CDR2 reads SQIVND (reference sequence). CDR3 nucleotides: TGTGCCAGTAGTTCCCGGGGTAGCGGGAGTCACTACAATGAGCAGTTCTTC. This codes for CASSSRGSGSHYNEQFF.

As concerns this clone: Sequence at one end of the junction differs from germline and may be a read error. The V gene is TRBV7-9, the J gene TRBJ2-1; a weak D match, TRBD2 (6 bases). Germline V gene sequence: CDR1 SEHNR, CDR2 FQNEAQ (reference sequence). CDR3 size: 13 residues. The CDR3 region is CASTLHGGAEQFF. CDR3 DNA: TGTGCCAGCACCTTACACGGGGGTGCTGAGCAGTTCTTC.

In DNA, the CDR3 is TGTGCCAGCAGTGAACCCCCTGGGACTAGCGGGGGTGAGCAGTACTTC. This codes for CASSEPPGTSGGEQYF. This chain connects TRBV2 to TRBJ2-7; 14 bases are a match to TRBD2. V lost 2 bases and J lost 7; bases outside the gene matches: 7. The length of the CDR3 is 16 residues. Germline-derived CDR1 and CDR2 are SNHLY and FYNNEI.

V and J are TRBV5-4 and TRBJ2-3, with TRBD1 as a possible D gene (6 bases). In germline, CDR1 is SGHNT, CDR2 YYREEE (reference sequence). CDR3 length: 13 residues. The V end lost 4 bases, the J end lost 6 bases, and 12 bases lay between the germline ends. The CDR3 is CASSRGGGDTQYF. The CDR3 region has the DNA TGTGCCAGCAGCCGAGGGGGTGGGGATACGCAGTATTTT.

The chain carries TRBV27 and TRBJ2-7; D is perhaps TRBD1 (6 bases). CDR1 is MNHEY and CDR2 is SMNVEV in the germline V gene (reference sequence). Trimming pared 8 bases from V and 2 bases from J, leaving 13 bases between. The CDR3 has 13 residues. The CDR3 loop is CASGPTGTYEQYF. The CDR3 DNA is TGTGCCAGCGGACCGACAGGTACCTACGAGCAGTACTTC.

V gene TRBV29-1 combines with J gene TRBJ1-2, with 9 bases that match TRBD1. CDR1 SQVTM and CDR2 ANQGSEA come from the germline V gene. V shed 6 bases, J shed 0 bases, and the junction held 2 bases outside the gene matches. This CDR3 region has 13 residues. The CDR3 DNA follows: TGCAGCGTGGGGACAGGGCCTAACTATGGCTACACCTTC. The encoded protein is CSVGTGPNYGYTF.

The chain uses TRBV28 and TRBJ1-1; 7 bases are a match to TRBD1. V lost 6 bases to trimming and J lost 0 bases; unmatched junction nucleotides: 10. Germline CDR1 is MDHEN and CDR2 is SYDVKM. The CDR3 is 16 amino acids. CDR3 in amino acids: CASSLEPGQVNTEAFF. Here the CDR3 DNA reads TGTGCCAGCAGCCTAGAACCCGGACAGGTGAACACTGAAGCTTTCTTT.

This clone was picked up one time. V gene TRBV7-2 combines with J gene TRBJ1-1; maybe TRBD1 (6 bases). The V gene lost 3 bases and the J gene lost 8 bases, with 13 bases spanning the gap. CDR3 size: 13 residues. Germline assignment: CDR1 SGHTA and CDR2 FQGNSA. CDR3 sequence (DNA): TGTGCCAGCAGCTTTTTTGCAGGGACAGAAGCTTTCTTT. The encoded protein is CASSFFAGTEAFF. The full variable domain, its missing parts supplied by reference TRBV7-2 and TRBJ1-1, is GAGVSQSPSNKVTEKGKDVELRCDPISGHTALYWYRQSLGQGLEFLIYFQGNSAPDKSGLPSDRFSAERTGGSVSTLTIQRTQQEDSAVYLCASSFFAGTEAFFGQGTRLTVV.

The chain combines TRBV6-2 or TRBV6-3 with TRBJ2-1; unclear D gene. This CDR3 is 16 amino acids long. Trimming removed 0 bases at V and 0 bases at J, with 9 bases between. Germline CDR1 is MNHEY and CDR2 is SVGEGT. This chain's CDR3 is CASSYSTESSYNEQFF. For the CDR3, the DNA is TGTGCCAGCAGTTACTCGACGGAGAGCTCCTACAATGAGCAGTTCTTC.

This sequence joins TRBV6-2 or TRBV6-3 and TRBJ2-4; D possibly corresponds to TRBD1 (5 bases). This CDR3 is built from 18 residues. Trimming removed 0 bases at V and 0 bases at J, with 15 bases between. Germline lookup yields CDR1 MNHEY and CDR2 SVGEGT. The CDR3 nucleotides are TGTGCCAGCAGTTACTCCCTTCCGACAGTTCTAGCCAAAAACATTCAGTACTTC. This translates into CASSYSLPTVLAKNIQYF.

CDR3 in amino acids: CASSPFPGTRDYEQYF. The CDR3 DNA follows: TGTGCCAGCAGCCCGTTCCCCGGGACTAGGGACTACGAGCAGTACTTC. The rearrangement joins TRBV9 to TRBJ2-7; 8 bases are a match to TRBD2. J lost 3 bases, V lost 4 bases, and 12 bases had no gene match. CDR3 size: 16 residues. The germline V gene has CDR1 SGDLS and CDR2 YYNGEE.

This clone was picked up a small number of times. The chain combines TRBV7-8 with TRBJ1-2; maybe TRBD1 (5 bases). CDR1 SGHVS and CDR2 FQNEAQ come from the germline V gene. The ends were cut back, 5 bases at V and 3 bases at J, with 13 bases in the middle. This CDR3 region has 14 residues. CDR3 sequence (DNA): TGTGCCAGCAGCGGGGCAGAAACTTACTATGGCTACACCTTC. This gives the protein CASSGAETYYGYTF.

There are a few counts of this clone. This chain connects TRBV29-1 to TRBJ2-5; a weak D match, TRBD2 (6 bases). This CDR3 has 18 amino acids. CDR1 and CDR2 from the germline V gene are SQVTM and ANQGSEA. V dropped 6 bases and J dropped 3 bases, with 29 bases sitting between them. The chain's CDR3 is CSVSSEGRKWVGKETQYF. The CDR3 region has the DNA TGCAGCGTCTCGTCGGAGGGGAGAAAGTGGGTGGGTAAAGAGACCCAGTACTTC.

The genes are TRBV6-1 and TRBJ2-7, with 9 bases lining up with TRBD2. CDR3 length equals 15 residues. CDR1 and CDR2 from the germline V gene are MNHNS and SASEGT. Unmatched junction bases numbered 0, after V lost 0 bases and J lost 0 bases. The chain's CDR3 is CASSEASGGSYEQYF. The CDR3 DNA is TGTGCCAGCAGTGAAGCTAGCGGGGGCTCCTACGAGCAGTACTTC.

The rearrangement links TRBV4-3 to TRBJ1-1; D is uncertain. V dropped 0 bases and J dropped 0 bases, with 8 bases sitting between them. CDR3 size: 15 residues. CDR1 is LGHNA and CDR2 is YSLEER in the germline V gene. CDR3 nucleotide sequence: TGCGCCAGCAGCCAAGAGGGCAGAATGAACACTGAAGCTTTCTTT. Residues: CASSQEGRMNTEAFF.

The V gene is TRBV7-3, the J gene TRBJ2-3; 14 bases are a match to TRBD2. V trimming: 5 bases; J trimming: 4 bases; junction bases outside the gene matches: 8. CDR1 is SGHTA and CDR2 is FQGTGA in the germline V gene. CDR3 length: 17 residues. DNA of the CDR3: TGTGCCAGCAGCCCAACCGGGACTAGCGGGGGTTCAGATACGCAGTATTTT. This sequence encodes CASSPTGTSGGSDTQYF.

The rearrangement joins TRBV4-3 to TRBJ2-7; possibly TRBD2 for D (6 bases). Germline CDR1 reads LGHNA; CDR2 reads YSLEER. The CDR3 contains 15 residues. The V gene lost 0 bases and the J gene lost 4 bases, with 13 bases spanning the gap. The CDR3 region is CASSQDGTAGYEQYF. The CDR3 coding sequence is TGCGCCAGCAGCCAAGACGGGACGGCGGGATACGAGCAGTACTTC.

The rearrangement links TRBV7-6 to TRBJ2-2, with TRBD2 matching over 14 bases. In germline, CDR1 is SGHVS, CDR2 FNYEAQ. With V trimmed by 4 bases and J by 1 base, 2 bases remained unmatched. CDR3 size: 17 residues. CDR3 nucleotide sequence: TGTGCCAGCAGCTCCGGGACTAGCGGGGGGAACACCGGGGAGCTGTTTTTT. This codes for CASSSGTSGGNTGELFF.

The chain links TRBV5-4 to TRBJ2-7; TRBD1 aligns across 11 bases. J lost 4 bases, V lost 3 bases, and 9 bases had no gene match. Germline values: CDR1 SGHNT, CDR2 YYREEE (reference sequence). The CDR3 is 16 amino acids. CDR3 amino acids: CASSSDRDRGWYEQYF. The CDR3 coding sequence is TGTGCCAGCAGCTCGGACCGGGACAGGGGGTGGTACGAGCAGTACTTC.

CDR3 residues: CASSYEGQPQHF. The CDR3, as DNA: TGTGCCAGCAGTTACGAGGGTCAGCCCCAGCATTTT. The chain joins TRBV6-6 to TRBJ1-5; D gene unclear. CDR1 and CDR2 (germline): MNHNY, SVGAGI (reference sequence). CDR3 length equals 12 residues. The ends were cut back, 2 bases at V and 6 bases at J, with 5 bases in the middle.

The chain joins TRBV5-8 to TRBJ1-4; 7 nucleotides align to TRBD1. V lost 4 bases, J lost 8 bases, and 2 bases stayed unmatched. This CDR3 region has 12 residues. Germline V gene lookup returns CDR1 SGHTS and CDR2 YDEGEE. CDR3: CASSRDREKLFF. CDR3 nucleotides: TGTGCCAGCAGCCGGGACAGAGAAAAACTGTTTTTT.

V and J are TRBV7-2 and TRBJ2-1; 11 nucleotides align to TRBD2. CDR3 length: 14 amino acids. CDR1 is SGHTA and CDR2 is FQGNSA in the germline V gene. J gave up 6 bases and V 5 bases, and 3 bases lay outside the gene matches. CDR3 loop: CASSGTSGSNEQFF. As DNA, the CDR3 is TGTGCCAGCAGCGGGACTAGCGGTTCCAATGAGCAGTTCTTC. Based on the CDR3 plus reference TRBV7-2 and TRBJ2-1, the full variable domain is GAGVSQSPSNKVTEKGKDVELRCDPISGHTALYWYRQSLGQGLEFLIYFQGNSAPDKSGLPSDRFSAERTGGSVSTLTIQRTQQEDSAVYLCASSGTSGSNEQFFGPGTRLTVL.

V gene TRBV3-1 (or the pseudogene TRBV3-2) combines with J gene TRBJ1-5; D possibly corresponds to TRBD1 (6 bases). V lost 0 bases and J 6 bases, leaving 18 bases between the germline ends. Germline CDR1 LGHDT, CDR2 YNNKEL (reference sequence). The length of the CDR3 is 17 residues. Here the CDR3 reads CASSQDPQGLHSQPQHF. CDR3 sequence (DNA): TGTGCCAGCAGCCAAGACCCGCAGGGGCTTCATAGTCAGCCCCAGCATTTT.

V usage is TRBV19 and J usage is TRBJ1-5, with D possibly TRBD1 on 5 matching bases. Germline CDR1 is LNHDA and CDR2 is SQIVND (reference sequence). The CDR3 has 15 amino acids. V lost 5 bases, J lost 3 bases, and 14 bases lay in between. The CDR3 reads CASSQPGVLNQPQHF. CDR3 coding DNA: TGTGCCAGTAGTCAGCCGGGGGTCCTCAATCAGCCCCAGCATTTT.

The chain is built from TRBV28 and TRBJ1-2; D may be TRBD1 (5 bases). The CDR3 consists of 14 residues. The ends were cut back, 4 bases at V and 8 bases at J, with 17 bases in the middle. Per germline, CDR1 MDHEN and CDR2 SYDVKM. The CDR3, as DNA: TGTGCCAGCAGTTCCCCAGGGCGCCTAGAAGGCTACACCTTC. This translates into CASSSPGRLEGYTF.

This rearrangement joins TRBV4-3 to TRBJ1-6; 7 bases are shared with TRBD1. The CDR3 is 20 residues long. The trim removed 0 bases at V and 0 bases at J, leaving 11 bases unmatched. CDR1 and CDR2 from the germline V gene are LGHNA and YSLEER. This CDR3 reads CASSQELRDSKSSYNSPLHF. CDR3 coding DNA: TGCGCCAGCAGCCAAGAACTCAGGGACAGCAAGAGCTCCTATAATTCACCCCTCCACTTT.

This clone has more than one count but fewer than ten. CDR3 sequence (DNA): TGTGCCAGCAGACCAGGGACATCGAGCTCCTACGAGCAGTACTTC. Translation gives CASRPGTSSSYEQYF. J is TRBJ2-7 and V is TRBV7-2; possible D gene TRBD1, 6 bases. Germline-derived CDR1 and CDR2 are SGHTA and FQGNSA. V gave up 6 bases and J gave up 0 bases, with 15 bases separating them. This CDR3 has 15 residues. The whole variable domain, filled in from reference TRBV7-2 and TRBJ2-7, reads GAGVSQSPSNKVTEKGKDVELRCDPISGHTALYWYRQSLGQGLEFLIYFQGNSAPDKSGLPSDRFSAERTGGSVSTLTIQRTQQEDSAVYLCASRPGTSSSYEQYFGPGTRLTVT.

Points on this clone: A much larger clone is a single base away; this may be a read error. This same CDR3 is encoded by further DNA sequences in the sample. This chain links TRBV10-3 with TRBJ2-2; D possibly corresponds to TRBD1 (6 bases). Germline lookup yields CDR1 ENHRY and CDR2 SYGVKD. This CDR3 is built from 15 residues. CDR3 loop: CAISVDRSYTGELFF. The CDR3, as DNA: TGTGCTATCAGTGTAGACAGGTCGTACACCGGGGAGCTGTTTTTT.

The rearrangement joins TRBV18 to TRBJ2-2; D gene ambiguous. The CDR3 runs 19 residues. V lost 4 bases and J lost 0, with 21 bases in between. The germline V gene encodes CDR1 KGHSH and CDR2 LQKENI. The CDR3 DNA reads as TGTGCCAGCTCACTATTCCGTTGGGCAGCCTCTTCGAACACCGGGGAGCTGTTTTTT. Protein product: CASSLFRWAASSNTGELFF.

In this sample, this clone turned up a few times. This rearrangement joins TRBV27 to TRBJ2-3, with D possibly TRBD2 on 5 matching bases. With 0 bases removed from V and 12 bases from J, the gap between germline ends came to 7 bases. Per germline, CDR1 MNHEY and CDR2 SMNVEV (reference sequence). The CDR3 consists of 11 residues. Here the CDR3 DNA reads TGTGCCAGCAGTTTATCGAGGGTTCAGTATTTT. Its protein is CASSLSRVQYF.

V is TRBV7-9 and J is TRBJ2-3; possibly TRBD1 for D (6 bases). This CDR3 comprises 12 residues. V was shortened by 10 bases and J by 2 bases, with 10 bases between the two germline ends. Germline values: CDR1 SEHNR, CDR2 FQNEAQ (reference sequence). CDR3 sequence (DNA): TGTGCCACCGGACAGATCACAGATACGCAGTATTTT. This gives the protein CATGQITDTQYF.

This clone was seen just once. The gene calls are TRBV6-5 and TRBJ1-1; 9 bases are shared with TRBD1. The J segment lost 3 bases and the V segment lost 4 bases, leaving 3 bases of the junction unmatched. Germline-derived CDR1 and CDR2 are MNHEY and SVGAGI. CDR3 length equals 14 residues. This CDR3 is CASSFWTGDTEAFF. The CDR3 nucleotides are TGTGCCAGCAGTTTTTGGACAGGGGACACTGAAGCTTTCTTT.